This TCR beta chain emerged from a study of OX40 agonist ivuxolimab in advanced cancers. Study in general: Participants could have had prior anti-PD-1, anti-PD-L1 or anti-CTLA-4 therapy, and roughly 40% had some.

On this clone: Its antigen is still unknown. One junction end disagrees with the germline gene, perhaps due to a read error. The same CDR3 also results from other DNA sequences found in this sample.

Overall study results and limits: More expanded clones were found, on average, in CD8+ than in CD4+ T cells.

People who had autoimmune disease history or systemic immunosuppression were excluded. Sampled blood was obtained at baseline, cycle 4 day 1, and cycle 7 day 1. The assay was immunoSEQ multiplex PCR, and TCRdb's table has in-frame clones only and misses some. The sample carries approximately 58,000 clones, around 90% recorded once. Germline CDR1 is MNHNY and CDR2 is SVGAGI (reference sequence). This CDR3 has 14 amino acids. The TCR was taken from an adult with an advanced solid tumor such as melanoma, head and neck, liver or kidney cancer. The specimen was CD4+ or CD8+ T cells sorted from blood, collected in a trial of the OX40 agonist ivuxolimab. The chain couples TRBV6-6 to TRBJ2-7; 8 bases are a match to TRBD2. Here the CDR3 DNA reads TGTGCCAGCACCGAAAGCGGGAGAGAGTACGAGCAGTACTTT. This sequence encodes CASTESGREYEQYF.